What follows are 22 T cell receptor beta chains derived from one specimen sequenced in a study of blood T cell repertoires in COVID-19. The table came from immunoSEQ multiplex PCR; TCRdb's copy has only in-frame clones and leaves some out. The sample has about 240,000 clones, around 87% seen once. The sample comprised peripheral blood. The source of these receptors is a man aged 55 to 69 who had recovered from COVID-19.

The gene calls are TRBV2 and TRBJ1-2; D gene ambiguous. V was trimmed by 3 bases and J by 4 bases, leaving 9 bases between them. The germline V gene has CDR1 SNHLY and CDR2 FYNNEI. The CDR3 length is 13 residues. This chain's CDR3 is CASSDSGSYGYTF. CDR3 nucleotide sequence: TGTGCCAGCAGTGATTCGGGTTCCTATGGCTACACCTTC.

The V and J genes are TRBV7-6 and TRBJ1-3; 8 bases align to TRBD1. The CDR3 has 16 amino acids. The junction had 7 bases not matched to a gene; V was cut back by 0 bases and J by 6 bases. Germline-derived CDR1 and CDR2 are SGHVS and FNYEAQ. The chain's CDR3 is CASSLALGQGENTIYF. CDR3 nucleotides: TGTGCCAGCAGCTTAGCCCTAGGACAGGGTGAAAACACCATATATTTT.

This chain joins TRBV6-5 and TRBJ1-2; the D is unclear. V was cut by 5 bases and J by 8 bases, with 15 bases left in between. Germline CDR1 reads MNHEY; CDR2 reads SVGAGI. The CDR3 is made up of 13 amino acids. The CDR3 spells CASSPPQAGGYTF. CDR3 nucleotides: TGTGCCAGCAGTCCTCCCCAGGCGGGGGGCTACACCTTC.

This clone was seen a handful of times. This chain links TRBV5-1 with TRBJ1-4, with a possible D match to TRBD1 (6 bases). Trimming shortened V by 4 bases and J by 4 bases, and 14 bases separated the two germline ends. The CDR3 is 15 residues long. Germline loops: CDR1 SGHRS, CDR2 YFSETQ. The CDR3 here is CASSTTGLVNEKLFF. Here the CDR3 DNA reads TGCGCCAGCAGCACCACAGGGCTCGTTAATGAAAAACTGTTTTTT.

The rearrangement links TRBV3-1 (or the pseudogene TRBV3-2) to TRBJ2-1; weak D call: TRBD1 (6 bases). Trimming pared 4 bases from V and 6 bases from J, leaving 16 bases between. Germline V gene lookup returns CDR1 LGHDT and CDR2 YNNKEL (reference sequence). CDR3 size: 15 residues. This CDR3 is CASSRQRGQSNEQFF. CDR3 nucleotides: TGTGCCAGCAGCCGACAGCGTGGACAGAGCAATGAGCAGTTCTTC.

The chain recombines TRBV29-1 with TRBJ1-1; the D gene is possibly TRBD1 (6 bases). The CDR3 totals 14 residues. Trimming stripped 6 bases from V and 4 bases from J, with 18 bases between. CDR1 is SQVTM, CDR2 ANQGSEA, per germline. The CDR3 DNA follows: TGCAGCGTGGGGAGGGGGACGCCGGCCACTGAAGCTTTCTTT. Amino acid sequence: CSVGRGTPATEAFF.

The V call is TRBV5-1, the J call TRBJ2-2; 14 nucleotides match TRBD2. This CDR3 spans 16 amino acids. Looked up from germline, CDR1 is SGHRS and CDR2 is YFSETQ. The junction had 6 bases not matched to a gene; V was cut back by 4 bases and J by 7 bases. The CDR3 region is CASSTGLAGGNGELFF. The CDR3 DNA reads TGCGCCAGCAGCACCGGACTAGCGGGGGGTAACGGGGAGCTGTTTTTT. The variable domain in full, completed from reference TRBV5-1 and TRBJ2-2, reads KAGVTQTPRYLIKTRGQQVTLSCSPISGHRSVSWYQQTPGQGLQFLFEYFSETQRNKGNFPGRFSGRQFSNSRSEMNVSTLELGDSALYLCASSTGLAGGNGELFFGEGSRLTVL.

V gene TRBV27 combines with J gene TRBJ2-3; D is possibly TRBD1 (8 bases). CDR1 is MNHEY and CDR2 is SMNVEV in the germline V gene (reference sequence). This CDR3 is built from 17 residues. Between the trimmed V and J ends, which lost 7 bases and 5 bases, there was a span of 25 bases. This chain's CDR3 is CASNPLNRGGGGDTQYF. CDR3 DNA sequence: TGTGCCAGCAATCCACTCAACAGGGGGGGCGGAGGAGATACGCAGTATTTT.

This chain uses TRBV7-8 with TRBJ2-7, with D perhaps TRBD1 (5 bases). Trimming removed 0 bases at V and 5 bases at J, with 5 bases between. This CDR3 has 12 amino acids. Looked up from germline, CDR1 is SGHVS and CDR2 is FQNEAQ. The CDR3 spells CASSLARDEQYV. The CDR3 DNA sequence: TGTGCCAGCAGCTTAGCCAGGGACGAGCAGTACGTC.

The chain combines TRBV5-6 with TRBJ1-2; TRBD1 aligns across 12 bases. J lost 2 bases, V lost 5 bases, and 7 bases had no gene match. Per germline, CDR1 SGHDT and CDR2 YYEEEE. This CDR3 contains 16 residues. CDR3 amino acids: CASSSGTGGANYGYTF. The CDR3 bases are TGTGCCAGCAGTTCCGGGACAGGGGGCGCCAACTATGGCTACACCTTC.

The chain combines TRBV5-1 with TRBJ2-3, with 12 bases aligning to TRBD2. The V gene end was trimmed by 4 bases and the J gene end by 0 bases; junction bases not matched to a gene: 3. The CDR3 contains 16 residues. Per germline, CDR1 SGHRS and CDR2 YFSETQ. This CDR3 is CASSTGLAGSTDTQYF. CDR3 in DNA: TGCGCCAGCAGCACCGGACTAGCGGGGAGCACAGATACGCAGTATTTT.

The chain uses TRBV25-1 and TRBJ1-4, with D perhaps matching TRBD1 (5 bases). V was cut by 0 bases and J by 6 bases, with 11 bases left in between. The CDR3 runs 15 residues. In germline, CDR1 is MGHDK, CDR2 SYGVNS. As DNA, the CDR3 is TGTGCCAGCAGTGAATATCGACAGAGCCATGAAAAACTGTTTTTT. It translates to CASSEYRQSHEKLFF.

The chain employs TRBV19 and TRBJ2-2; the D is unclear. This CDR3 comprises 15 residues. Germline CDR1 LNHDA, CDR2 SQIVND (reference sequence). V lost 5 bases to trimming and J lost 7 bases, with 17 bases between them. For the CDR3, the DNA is TGTGCCAGTAGTTACCGGGTCGAAAGTAGCGGGGAGCTGTTTTTT. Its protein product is CASSYRVESSGELFF.

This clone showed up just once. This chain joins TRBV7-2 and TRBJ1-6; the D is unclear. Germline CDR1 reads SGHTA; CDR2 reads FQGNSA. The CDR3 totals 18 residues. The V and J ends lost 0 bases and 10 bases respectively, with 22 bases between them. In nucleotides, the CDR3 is TGTGCCAGCAGCTTAGCGCGCCGCAGTTGGAATTCGGGGTCACCCCTCCACTTT. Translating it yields CASSLARRSWNSGSPLHF.

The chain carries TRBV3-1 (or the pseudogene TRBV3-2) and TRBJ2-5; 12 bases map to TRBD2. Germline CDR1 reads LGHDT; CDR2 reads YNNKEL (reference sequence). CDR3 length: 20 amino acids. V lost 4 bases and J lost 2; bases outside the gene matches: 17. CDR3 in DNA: TGTGCCAGCAGCCCATCCCCCGCTCTAGCGGGGGGGATTGGACAAGAGACCCAGTACTTC. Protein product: CASSPSPALAGGIGQETQYF.

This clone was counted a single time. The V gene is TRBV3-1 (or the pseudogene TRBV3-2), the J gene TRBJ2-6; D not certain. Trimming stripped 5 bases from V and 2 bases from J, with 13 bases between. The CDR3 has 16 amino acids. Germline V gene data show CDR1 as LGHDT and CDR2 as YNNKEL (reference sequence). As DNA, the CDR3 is TGTGCCAGCAGCTCACGAAGCTTAACTGGGGCCAACGTCCTGACTTTC. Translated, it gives CASSSRSLTGANVLTF.

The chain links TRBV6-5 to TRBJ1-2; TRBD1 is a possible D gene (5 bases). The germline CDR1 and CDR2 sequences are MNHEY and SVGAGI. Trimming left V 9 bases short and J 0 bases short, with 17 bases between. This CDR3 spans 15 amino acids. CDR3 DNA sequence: TGTGCCAGTCGAGAATGGGGCAACTCTAACTATGGCTACACCTTC. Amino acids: CASREWGNSNYGYTF.

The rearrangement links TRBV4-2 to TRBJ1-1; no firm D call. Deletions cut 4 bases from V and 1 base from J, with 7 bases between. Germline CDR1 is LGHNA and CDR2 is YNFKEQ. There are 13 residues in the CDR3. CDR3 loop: CASSLEGNTEAFF. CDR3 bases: TGTGCCAGCAGCCTTGAGGGGAACACTGAAGCTTTCTTT.

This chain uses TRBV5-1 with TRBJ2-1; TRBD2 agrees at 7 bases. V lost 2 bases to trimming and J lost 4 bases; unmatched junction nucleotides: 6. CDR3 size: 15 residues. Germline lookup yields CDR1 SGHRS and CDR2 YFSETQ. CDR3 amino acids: CASSFRRGIYNEQFF. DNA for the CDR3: TGCGCCAGCAGCTTTAGGCGGGGGATATACAATGAGCAGTTCTTC.

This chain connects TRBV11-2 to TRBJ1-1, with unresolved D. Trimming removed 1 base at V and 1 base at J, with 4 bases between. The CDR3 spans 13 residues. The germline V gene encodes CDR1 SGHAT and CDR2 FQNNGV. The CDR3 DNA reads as TGTGCCAGCAGCTTAGGGCCGAACACTGAAGCTTTCTTT. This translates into CASSLGPNTEAFF.

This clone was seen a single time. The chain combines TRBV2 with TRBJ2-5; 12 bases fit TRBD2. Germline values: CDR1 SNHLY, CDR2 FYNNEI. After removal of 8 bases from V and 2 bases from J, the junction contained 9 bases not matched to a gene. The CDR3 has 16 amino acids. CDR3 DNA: TGTGCCAGCGGAGCCGGGACTAGCGGGCTACAAGAGACCCAGTACTTC. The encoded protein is CASGAGTSGLQETQYF.

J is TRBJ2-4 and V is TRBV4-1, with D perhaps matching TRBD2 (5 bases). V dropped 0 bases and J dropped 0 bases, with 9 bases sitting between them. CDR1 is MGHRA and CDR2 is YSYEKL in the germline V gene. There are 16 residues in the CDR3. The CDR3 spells CASSQDKTIAKNIQYF. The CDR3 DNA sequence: TGCGCCAGCAGCCAAGATAAGACTATAGCCAAAAACATTCAGTACTTC.